This T cell receptor beta chain was identified during a study of blood T cell repertoires in COVID-19. As for the study in general: There were acute and convalescent COVID-19 samples, and they came from the United States, Italy and Spain.

This clone was detected only once. For recovered donors of Cohort 3, there were two negative PCRs, clearance, or symptom resolution. In the original workflow: Reference gene primer amplification gave estimated nucleated cell counts. Here immunoSEQ multiplex PCR was the method, and the copy in TCRdb shows in-frame clones only, minus some. V and J calls and clone size are given by that table; D and trimming were obtained from the DNA. The sample shows around 200,000 clones, roughly 77% of them seen only once. This TCR was sampled from a man aged 35 to 55 who had recovered from COVID-19. Specimen: PBMCs or T cells enriched from blood (not recorded which).

DNA of the CDR3: TGTGCCAGCAGCTTAGCCGCCGAGAATCAGCCCCAGCATTTT. Protein: CASSLAAENQPQHF. This chain joins TRBV7-8 and TRBJ1-5; D not certain. The CDR3 totals 14 residues. From germline, CDR1 is SGHVS and CDR2 FQNEAQ. The V gene lost 0 bases and the J gene lost 4 bases, with 7 bases spanning the gap.